The 31 T cell receptor beta chains below all came from one sample that was sequenced in a study of blood T cell repertoires in COVID-19 (TCRdb year 2020). The method behind the library was the immunoSEQ multiplex PCR assay. Here the immuneACCESS table is served through TCRdb, limited to in-frame sequences with V and J called. Missing clones are a known gap in these copies; in checked studies unresolved V genes cover under half, and the rest lacks a known reason. For this sample there are roughly 200,000 clones; approximately 81% appear just once. The top ten hold 7.9% of the sample. The specimen was peripheral blood. These receptor sequences come from a woman aged 80 or over with acute or convalescent COVID-19.

V is TRBV3-1 (or the pseudogene TRBV3-2) and J is TRBJ1-2, with a tentative D call TRBD1 (6 bases). V gave up 1 base and J gave up 5 bases, with 17 bases separating them. The CDR3 runs 16 residues. The germline CDR1 and CDR2 sequences are LGHDT and YNNKEL (reference sequence). In DNA, the CDR3 is TGTGCCAGCAGCCAAGCCCGGGGCAGGGGAAGGTATGGCTACACCTTC. This translates into CASSQARGRGRYGYTF.

The gene calls are TRBV15 and TRBJ2-5; 8 bases are shared with TRBD2. Germline CDR1 LNHNV, CDR2 YYDKDF (reference sequence). Germline trimming cut 0 bases from V and 7 bases from J; bases unmatched to any gene: 7. The CDR3 covers 15 residues. Here the CDR3 DNA reads TGTGCCACCAGCAGAGATTTGCGGGGGGCGGGGACCCAGTACTTC. Its translation: CATSRDLRGAGTQYF. Drawing the rest from reference TRBV15 and TRBJ2-5, the complete variable domain is DAMVIQNPRYQVTQFGKPVTLSCSQTLNHNVMYWYQQKSSQAPKLLFHYYDKDFNNEADTPDNFQSRRPNTSFCFLDIRSPGLGDTAMYLCATSRDLRGAGTQYFGPGTRLLVL.

This clone was recorded once. The V call is TRBV18, the J call TRBJ2-7; possibly TRBD1 for D (5 bases). The CDR3 spans 14 residues. The germline gives CDR1 KGHSH, CDR2 LQKENI. V lost 3 bases and J lost 0, with 9 bases in between. CDR3 DNA: TGTGCCAGCTCACCCGACAGAAACTCCTACGAGCAGTACTTC. Its protein is CASSPDRNSYEQYF.

This sequence joins TRBV2 and TRBJ2-5; possibly TRBD2 for D (6 bases). Per the germline V gene, CDR1 is SNHLY and CDR2 is FYNNEI. Trimming left V 2 bases short and J 5 bases short, with 9 bases between. The CDR3 has 13 residues. Here the CDR3 DNA reads TGTGCCAGCAGTGAAAGCGGGCGGGAGACCCAGTACTTC. Residues: CASSESGRETQYF.

The V gene is TRBV7-3, the J gene TRBJ2-3; the match to TRBD2 covers 8 bases. The germline V gene has CDR1 SGHTA and CDR2 FQGTGA. This CDR3 region has 16 residues. V gave up 3 bases and J gave up 2 bases; unmatched junction bases: 7. CDR3 amino acids: CASSLMAGGPTDTQYF. Written as DNA, the CDR3 is TGTGCCAGCAGCTTGATGGCGGGAGGACCCACAGATACGCAGTATTTT.

CDR3 amino acids: CASRGGQGSYSNQPQHF. Here the CDR3 DNA reads TGTGCCAGCAGGGGGGGACAGGGCTCCTATAGCAATCAGCCCCAGCATTTT. The rearrangement links TRBV2 to TRBJ1-5, with 9 positions matching TRBD1. The CDR3 is made up of 17 amino acids. Germline trimming cut 6 bases from V and 0 bases from J; bases unmatched to any gene: 9. Germline CDR1 SNHLY, CDR2 FYNNEI.

The gene calls are TRBV12-3 or TRBV12-4 and TRBJ1-2; D is possibly TRBD1 (5 bases). V lost 2 bases, J lost 7 bases, and 11 bases lay in between. The CDR3 has 13 residues. CDR3 sequence: CASSLRQGGGYTF. The CDR3, as DNA: TGTGCCAGCAGTTTACGGCAGGGTGGTGGCTACACCTTC.

This chain connects TRBV9 to TRBJ1-3; a weak D match, TRBD1 (6 bases). The length of the CDR3 is 16 residues. The V and J ends lost 2 bases and 0 bases respectively, with 12 bases between them. Germline V CDR1 and CDR2: SGDLS, YYNGEE. The chain's CDR3 is CASSVGGASSGNTIYF. The CDR3 bases are TGTGCCAGCAGCGTCGGGGGGGCCTCCTCTGGAAACACCATATATTTT.

This clone was counted once. The V gene is TRBV4-2, the J gene TRBJ2-1, with TRBD2 identical over 14 bases. V gave up 1 base and J gave up 6 bases; unmatched junction bases: 2. The CDR3 covers 16 residues. The germline gives CDR1 LGHNA, CDR2 YNFKEQ. CDR3 in amino acids: CASSQAGTSGSNEQFF. The CDR3 DNA follows: TGTGCCAGCAGCCAAGCGGGGACTAGCGGGAGCAATGAGCAGTTCTTC.

J is TRBJ2-2 and V is TRBV19, with D possibly TRBD2 on 5 matching bases. The CDR3 length is 16 residues. Trimming stripped 2 bases from V and 2 bases from J, with 12 bases between. In germline, CDR1 is LNHDA, CDR2 SQIVND (reference sequence). Here the CDR3 DNA reads TGTGCCAGTAGTATAATGGCTAGCTCTAACACCGGGGAGCTGTTTTTT. It codes for CASSIMASSNTGELFF.

This clone was detected a few times. The chain uses TRBV7-2 and TRBJ2-1; 9 bases agree with TRBD2. The length of the CDR3 is 16 residues. Germline V lookup: CDR1 SGHTA, CDR2 FQGNSA. Germline trimming cut 5 bases from V and 12 bases from J; bases unmatched to any gene: 17. The CDR3 nucleotides are TGTGCCAGCAGCGCCAAGGTGGGACTAGCTCCGTCGGGGCAGTTCTTC. It codes for CASSAKVGLAPSGQFF. The full variable domain, in which reference TRBV7-2 and TRBJ2-1 provide the parts outside the CDR3, is GAGVSQSPSNKVTEKGKDVELRCDPISGHTALYWYRQSLGQGLEFLIYFQGNSAPDKSGLPSDRFSAERTGGSVSTLTIQRTQQEDSAVYLCASSAKVGLAPSGQFFGPGTRLTVL.

This clone was seen only once. The CDR3 protein is CASKPRQNTGELFF. CDR3 coding DNA: TGTGCCAGCAAGCCCCGACAGAACACCGGGGAGCTGTTTTTT. This chain connects TRBV18 to TRBJ2-2, with D uncertain. V was cut by 8 bases and J by 1 base, with 11 bases left in between. Germline V gene sequence: CDR1 KGHSH, CDR2 LQKENI. The CDR3 length is 14 residues.

The J gene is TRBJ1-2, the V gene TRBV9, with D tentatively TRBD1 (6 bases). V was clipped by 3 bases and J by 4 bases, with 13 bases between them. CDR1 is SGDLS, CDR2 YYNGEE, per germline. This CDR3 has 14 residues. CDR3 protein: CASSETGTSYGYTF. CDR3 in DNA: TGTGCCAGCAGCGAGACTGGGACAAGCTATGGCTACACCTTC.

The sample holds one count of this clone. The rearrangement links TRBV29-1 to TRBJ2-2; 9 positions match TRBD1. This CDR3 has 15 amino acids. V shed 3 bases, J shed 2 bases, and the junction held 4 bases outside the gene matches. The germline CDR1 and CDR2 sequences are SQVTM and ANQGSEA. The DNA for the CDR3 is TGCAGCGTTGATTTGACAGGGGGTAACACCGGGGAGCTGTTTTTT. It translates to CSVDLTGGNTGELFF.

This clone showed up just once. The rearrangement links TRBV15 to TRBJ2-5; D might be TRBD2 (7 bases). CDR3 length: 16 residues. The germline CDR1 and CDR2 sequences are LNHNV and YYDKDF (reference sequence). Trimming removed 0 bases from V and 2 bases from J, with 13 bases in between. The CDR3 bases are TGTGCCACCAGCAGAGAGCGCGGGGGCCCTCAAGAGACCCAGTACTTC. As protein: CATSRERGGPQETQYF.

The chain couples TRBV18 to TRBJ2-7; D not certain. This CDR3 comprises 13 residues. Between the trimmed V and J ends, which lost 3 bases and 3 bases, there was a span of 9 bases. Germline values: CDR1 KGHSH, CDR2 LQKENI. The CDR3 DNA reads TGTGCCAGCTCACCGGGCAGATTCTACGAGCAGTACTTC. It is translated as CASSPGRFYEQYF. Using reference TRBV18 and TRBJ2-7 for the parts outside the CDR3, the full variable domain is NAGVMQNPRHLVRRRGQEARLRCSPMKGHSHVYWYRQLPEEGLKFMVYLQKENIIDESGMPKERFSAEFPKEGPSILRIQQVVRGDSAAYFCASSPGRFYEQYFGPGTRLTVT.

The rearrangement joins TRBV10-3 to TRBJ2-1; no clear D gene. V was trimmed by 3 bases and J by 7 bases, leaving 13 bases between them. The CDR3 has 14 residues. The germline CDR1 and CDR2 sequences are ENHRY and SYGVKD. CDR3 sequence: CAISERVSGNEQFF. CDR3 coding DNA: TGTGCCATCAGTGAACGGGTTAGTGGGAATGAGCAGTTCTTC.

V gene TRBV30 combines with J gene TRBJ1-6; no firm D call. The CDR3 runs to 13 residues. CDR1 and CDR2 (germline): GTSNPN, SVGIG (reference sequence). The V gene lost 2 bases and the J gene lost 6 bases, with 8 bases spanning the gap. The CDR3 reads CAWSPQVNSPLHF. DNA of the CDR3: TGTGCCTGGAGTCCGCAGGTTAATTCACCCCTCCACTTT.

This clone was recorded once. The CDR3: CASSTGTGAPDTQYF. The DNA for the CDR3 is TGTGCCAGCAGTACCGGGACAGGGGCCCCAGATACGCAGTATTTT. This chain joins TRBV21-1 and TRBJ2-3; the table's D call, TRBD1, has no DNA check behind it. TRBV21-1 is recorded as a pseudogene. This CDR3 is 15 amino acids long.

The chain uses TRBV6-5 and TRBJ2-7; 7 bases fit TRBD2. This CDR3 has 14 residues. Per germline, CDR1 MNHEY and CDR2 SVGAGI. The junction had 13 bases not matched to a gene; V was cut back by 8 bases and J by 6 bases. CDR3 in amino acids: CASGQNLGGSEQYF. Here the CDR3 DNA reads TGTGCCAGCGGACAAAACTTGGGAGGGTCCGAGCAGTACTTC.

The chain links TRBV7-2 to TRBJ2-1; 10 bases are shared with TRBD1. The V gene end was trimmed by 5 bases and the J gene end by 5 bases; junction bases not matched to a gene: 9. The germline V gene encodes CDR1 SGHTA and CDR2 FQGNSA. The CDR3 spans 16 residues. As DNA, the CDR3 is TGTGCCAGCAGCCCAGCCGGGACAGGGGTAGACAATGAGCAGTTCTTC. Translated, it gives CASSPAGTGVDNEQFF.

The chain joins TRBV5-1 to TRBJ1-5; 7 nucleotides align to TRBD1. Germline loops: CDR1 SGHRS, CDR2 YFSETQ. This CDR3 is built from 15 residues. The V gene end was trimmed by 2 bases and the J gene end by 4 bases; junction bases not matched to a gene: 6. In nucleotides, the CDR3 is TGCGCCAGCAGCTTTAGGGACAGCGAGAATCAGCCCCAGCATTTT. Translated: CASSFRDSENQPQHF.

This clone was seen a handful of times. J is TRBJ1-5 and V is TRBV5-6; TRBD1 is a possible D gene (5 bases). The germline V gene encodes CDR1 SGHDT and CDR2 YYEEEE. The CDR3 has 15 amino acids. Deletions cut 4 bases from V and 3 bases from J, with 14 bases between. Here the CDR3 DNA reads TGTGCCAGCAGCGCTATTAGACAGCCCAATCAGCCCCAGCATTTT. It specifies CASSAIRQPNQPQHF.

The chain couples TRBV20-1 to TRBJ1-2, with D possibly TRBD1 on 5 matching bases. CDR1 DFQATT and CDR2 SNEGSKA come from the germline V gene (reference sequence). The CDR3 extends over 15 amino acids. The ends were cut back, 3 bases at V and 0 bases at J, with 14 bases in the middle. The CDR3 sequence is CSASYWQGSNYGYTF. The CDR3 coding sequence is TGCAGTGCTAGTTACTGGCAGGGTTCTAACTATGGCTACACCTTC.

The chain couples TRBV21-1 to TRBJ1-5. TRBV21-1 is termed a pseudogene. CDR3 size: 17 residues. In DNA form, the CDR3 reads TGTGCCAGCAGCAATCCCGTGGGGGGGCCGCACAATCAGCCCCAGCATTTT. Protein sequence: CASSNPVGGPHNQPQHF.

This clone appeared a few times. The chain has TRBV10-1 and TRBJ1-2, with 9 bases identical to TRBD1. Trimming removed 2 bases from V and 2 bases from J; junction bases left unmatched: 3. Germline CDR1 reads WNHNN; CDR2 reads SYGVQD (reference sequence). The CDR3 runs to 15 residues. This chain's CDR3 is CASSEGDRVNYGYTF. CDR3 sequence (DNA): TGCGCCAGCAGTGAGGGGGACAGGGTAAACTATGGCTACACCTTC.

V gene TRBV28 combines with J gene TRBJ2-3, with D hard to call. There are 12 residues in the CDR3. CDR1 MDHEN and CDR2 SYDVKM come from the germline V gene. V was clipped by 5 bases and J by 3 bases, with 6 bases between them. CDR3 loop: CASSQQTDTQYF. CDR3 DNA sequence: TGTGCCAGCAGTCAACAGACAGATACGCAGTATTTT.

The chain recombines TRBV5-6 with TRBJ1-2; D may be TRBD1 (5 bases). Germline assignment: CDR1 SGHDT and CDR2 YYEEEE. V was trimmed by 2 bases and J by 4 bases, leaving 15 bases between them. This CDR3 has 15 residues. CDR3 residues: CASSLRGRPIYGYTF. DNA for the CDR3: TGTGCCAGCAGCTTAAGGGGAAGGCCAATCTATGGCTACACCTTC. The variable domain in full, completed from reference TRBV5-6 and TRBJ1-2, reads DAGVTQSPTHLIKTRGQQVTLRCSPKSGHDTVSWYQQALGQGPQFIFQYYEEEERQRGNFPDRFSGHQFPNYSSELNVNALLLGDSALYLCASSLRGRPIYGYTFGSGTRLTVV.

The rearrangement joins TRBV27 to TRBJ1-1; possible D gene TRBD1, 6 bases. The germline V gene has CDR1 MNHEY and CDR2 SMNVEV (reference sequence). There are 13 residues in the CDR3. Trimming took 3 bases from V and 6 from J, leaving 11 bases between them. The CDR3: CASSFRGLAEAFF. CDR3 nucleotides: TGTGCCAGCAGTTTTAGGGGGTTAGCTGAAGCTTTCTTT.

The V gene is TRBV12-5, the J gene TRBJ2-1, with 11 nucleotides matching TRBD2. Germline V lookup: CDR1 LGHNT, CDR2 FRNRAP. The V segment lost 1 base and the J segment 6 bases; nucleotides outside the gene matches: 17. The CDR3 totals 20 residues. The CDR3 spells CASGLALVLTGTSGPNEQFF. Written as DNA, the CDR3 is TGTGCTAGTGGTTTGGCGCTCGTCCTTACCGGGACTAGCGGTCCCAATGAGCAGTTCTTC.

The CDR3 sequence: CAWNSGGQGNQPQHF. The DNA for the CDR3 is TGTGCCTGGAACAGCGGGGGGCAGGGCAATCAGCCCCAGCATTTT. J is TRBJ1-5 and V is TRBV30; tentative D call: TRBD1 (6 bases). V lost 4 bases and J lost 2, with 15 bases in between. Germline values: CDR1 GTSNPN, CDR2 SVGIG (reference sequence). The CDR3 is made up of 15 amino acids.